This T cell receptor beta chain comes out of a study of beta chain features in type 1 diabetes. Study details: The study found patients and healthy donors alike in age, gender and cell yields.

Comment on this clone: Its antigen is currently unknown.

Isolated RNA was reverse transcribed in full, so expressed TCRB transcripts were sequenced. Method: immunoSEQ multiplex PCR; TCRdb's copy keeps in-frame clones and lacks some. The sample consists of about 40,000 clones, around half of them appearing once. General observations from the study: TCRB CDR3s were moderately but significantly shorter in Type 1 diabetes patients in all four CD4+ subsets. PCR might pick shorter templates more often, in the same way for patients and controls.

The V and J ends lost 1 base and 0 bases respectively, with 8 bases between them. The CDR3 length is 16 residues. Per germline, CDR1 SGHRS and CDR2 YFSETQ. The sequenced sample was central memory CD4+ T cells from blood. This chain connects TRBV5-1 to TRBJ2-6; the D gene is possibly TRBD1 (5 bases). This TCR was recovered from a woman aged 18-35 years in good health. In DNA form, the CDR3 reads TGCGCCAGCAGCTTGCCAGGGTTCTCTGGGGCCAACGTCCTGACTTTC. Residues: CASSLPGFSGANVLTF.